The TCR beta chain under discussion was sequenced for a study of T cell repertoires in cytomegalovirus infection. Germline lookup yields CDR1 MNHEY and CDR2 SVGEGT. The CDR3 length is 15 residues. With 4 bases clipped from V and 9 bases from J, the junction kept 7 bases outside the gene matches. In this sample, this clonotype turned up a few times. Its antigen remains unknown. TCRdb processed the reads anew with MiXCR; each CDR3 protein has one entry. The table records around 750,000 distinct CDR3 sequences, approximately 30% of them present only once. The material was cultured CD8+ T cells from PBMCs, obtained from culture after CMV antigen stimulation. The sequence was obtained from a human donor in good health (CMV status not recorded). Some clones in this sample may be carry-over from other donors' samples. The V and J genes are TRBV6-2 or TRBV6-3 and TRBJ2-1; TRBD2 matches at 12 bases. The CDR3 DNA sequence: TGTGCCAGCAGTTCCCCTAGCGGGGGGGGGATTGAGCAGTTCTTC. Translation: CASSSPSGGGIEQFF.